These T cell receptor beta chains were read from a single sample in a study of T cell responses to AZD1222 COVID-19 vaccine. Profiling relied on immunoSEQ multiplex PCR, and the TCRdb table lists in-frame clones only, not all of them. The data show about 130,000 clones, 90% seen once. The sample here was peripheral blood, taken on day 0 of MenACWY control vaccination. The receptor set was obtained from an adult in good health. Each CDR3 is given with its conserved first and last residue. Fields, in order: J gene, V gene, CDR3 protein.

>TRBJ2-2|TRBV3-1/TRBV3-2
CASSQRTGWAGELFF
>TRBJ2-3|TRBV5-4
CASRRPGQDTDTQYF
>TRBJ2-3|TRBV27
CASSLSPGLPSTDTQYF
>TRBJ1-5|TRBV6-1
CASSAPGTGLSAAGNQPQHF
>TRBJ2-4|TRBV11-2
CASSLEGFTIAKNIQYF
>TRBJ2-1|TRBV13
CASSLRLAGDNEQFF
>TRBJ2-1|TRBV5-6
CASRGVGASRNNEQFF
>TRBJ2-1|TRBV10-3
CAISEKVLAGGPIFYNEQFF
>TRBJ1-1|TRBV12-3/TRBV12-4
CASSRRVNTEAFF
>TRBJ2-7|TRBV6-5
CASTGGGEQYF
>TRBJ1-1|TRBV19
CASRPQGAGNTEAFF
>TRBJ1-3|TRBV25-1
CASSEFSRGLRDTIYF
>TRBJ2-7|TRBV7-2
CASSFPLGQGHEQYF
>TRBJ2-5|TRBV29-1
CSVGLVAETQYF
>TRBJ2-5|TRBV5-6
CASNTGGAGETQYF
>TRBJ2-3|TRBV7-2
CASSLAFQDTQYF
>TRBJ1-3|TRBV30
CAWSETASGNTIYF
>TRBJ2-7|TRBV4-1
CASSPQRTSYEQYF
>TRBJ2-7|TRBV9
CASSGPGQGYEQYF
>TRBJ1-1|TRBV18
CASSPMDETGLVAAFF
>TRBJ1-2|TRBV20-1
CSGYADGYTF
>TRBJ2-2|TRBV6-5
CASSYQGLTNTGELFF
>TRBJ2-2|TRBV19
CASSSGANTGELFF
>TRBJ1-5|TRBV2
CASLRNGNSNQPQHF